The rows below give T cell receptor beta chains drawn from one sample of a study of T cells after posttransplantation cyclophosphamide. Only in-frame clones appear in the TCRdb table, and some are missing; sequencing was by immunoSEQ multiplex PCR. The sample contains 20,000 or so clones, 85% to 90% of which appear only once. The sequencing here drew on PBMCs, taken 359 days after allogeneic stem cell transplant with calcineurin inhibitor and methotrexate. The receptors here all came from a female patient between 30 and 40 years old who received an allogeneic stem cell transplant from an unrelated donor, was CMV-positive, and had acute and chronic GVHD. Some T cells here may be from the graft donor. The CDR3 runs from the conserved cysteine through the conserved F or W. Fields, in order: clone size, D gene, J gene, V gene, CDR3 protein, CDR3 DNA. The D gene is left open where the match is weak. Size is stated for part of the rows, as once, few or many counts, or as a class when the clone is expanded.

>NA|NA|TRBJ2-1|TRBV11-2
CASSLALYNEQFF
TGTGCCAGCAGCTTAGCCCTTTACAATGAGCAGTTCTTC
>NA|NA|TRBJ1-4|TRBV30
CAWSVKTADEKLFF
TGTGCCTGGAGTGTGAAGACGGCGGATGAAAAACTGTTTTTT
>NA|TRBD1|TRBJ1-6|TRBV11-2
CASSLDMQGGNSPLHF
TGTGCCAGCAGCTTAGATATGCAGGGGGGTAATTCACCCCTCCACTTT
>NA|NA|TRBJ1-2|TRBV18
CASSPRPDGEDGYTF
TGTGCCAGCTCACCACGTCCAGACGGGGAGGATGGCTACACCTTC
>NA|NA|TRBJ1-5|TRBV6-1
CASSEAGQQNQPQHF
TGTGCCAGCAGTGAAGCTGGGCAGCAAAATCAGCCCCAGCATTTT
>NA|TRBD2|TRBJ2-3|TRBV7-9
CASSLGLAGTDTQYF
TGTGCCAGCAGCTTAGGTCTAGCGGGCACAGATACGCAGTATTTT
>NA|TRBD1|TRBJ1-4|TRBV5-1
CASSLAFRGGNEKLFF
TGCGCCAGCAGCTTGGCCTTCAGAGGGGGCAACGAAAAACTGTTTTTT
>NA|NA|TRBJ1-2|TRBV4-1
CASSQDFQDSRRINYGYTF
TGCGCCAGCAGCCAAGATTTCCAGGACAGCAGAAGAATTAACTATGGCTACACCTTC
>NA|NA|TRBJ2-1|TRBV6-5
CASSAGLLTYNEQFF
TGTGCCAGCAGTGCGGGACTCCTAACCTACAATGAGCAGTTCTTC
>NA|NA|TRBJ1-1|TRBV7-6
CASSLGGGMKNTEAFF
TGTGCCAGCAGCTTAGGCGGGGGCATGAAGAACACTGAAGCTTTCTTT
>NA|NA|TRBJ2-7|TRBV11-2
CASSLRRAHSYEQYF
TGTGCCAGCAGCTTAAGGCGGGCCCATTCCTACGAGCAGTACTTC
>NA|NA|TRBJ2-7|TRBV4-1
CASSQLPGDEQYF
TGCGCCAGCAGCCAACTCCCCGGAGACGAGCAGTACTTC
>NA|NA|TRBJ1-3|TRBV18
CASSPAEAGNTIYF
TGTGCCAGCTCACCAGCAGAGGCGGGAAACACCATATATTTT
>once|NA|TRBJ2-1|TRBV6-6
CASSLGLDYNEQFF
TGTGCCAGCAGTCTGGGACTCGACTACAATGAGCAGTTCTTC
>NA|NA|TRBJ1-2|TRBV27
CASGPRGKNSYGYTF
TGTGCCAGCGGACCCCGGGGGAAGAATAGCTATGGCTACACCTTC
>NA|TRBD2|TRBJ2-1|TRBV27
CASSFSGALYNEQFF
TGTGCCAGCAGTTTTAGCGGGGCCCTATACAATGAGCAGTTCTTC
>NA|NA|TRBJ1-2|TRBV29-1
CSYSPEGFGYTF
TGCAGCTATTCCCCGGAGGGGTTCGGCTACACCTTC
>NA|NA|TRBJ1-5|TRBV2
CASSRTVSQPQHF
TGTGCCAGCAGCCGGACAGTTTCTCAGCCCCAGCATTTT
>NA|NA|TRBJ2-2|TRBV6-6
CASKSERPGNTGELFF
TGTGCCAGCAAATCGGAGCGACCCGGGAACACCGGGGAGCTGTTTTTT
>NA|TRBD1|TRBJ1-1|TRBV7-9
CASSPRDRNFMNTEAFF
TGTGCCAGCAGCCCCCGGGACAGGAACTTCATGAACACTGAAGCTTTCTTT
>NA|NA|TRBJ2-7|TRBV25-1
CASSYGTGSYEQYF
TGTGCCAGCAGTTACGGCACGGGCTCCTACGAGCAGTACTTC
>NA|NA|TRBJ1-6|TRBV18
CASSNLDSPYNSPLHF
TGTGCCAGCTCAAATTTGGACAGTCCCTATAATTCACCCCTCCACTTT
>NA|TRBD1|TRBJ2-1|TRBV7-2
CASSLIGGQGALNEQFF
TGTGCCAGCAGCTTAATTGGCGGGCAGGGGGCGCTTAATGAGCAGTTCTTC
>NA|TRBD1|TRBJ2-2|TRBV19
CASSPRGHPNTGELFF
TGTGCCAGTAGTCCCAGGGGGCACCCGAACACCGGGGAGCTGTTTTTT
>once|TRBD1|TRBJ2-7|TRBV5-4
CASSRTGSLYEQYF
TGTGCCAGCAGCAGGACAGGGTCCCTCTACGAGCAGTACTTC
>once|TRBD1|TRBJ2-5|TRBV5-4
CASSGTGSQETQYF
TGTGCCAGCAGCGGGACAGGGTCTCAAGAGACCCAGTACTTC
>NA|NA|TRBJ1-2|TRBV15
CATSPDSNYGYTF
TGTGCCACCAGTCCGGACAGCAACTATGGCTACACCTTC
>once|TRBD1|TRBJ1-2|TRBV29-1
CSVSDRANGYTF
TGCAGCGTTTCGGACAGGGCGAATGGCTACACCTTC
>NA|NA|TRBJ1-3|TRBV12-5
CASGLPDSGNTIYF
TGTGCTAGTGGTTTGCCAGACTCTGGAAACACCATATATTTT
>NA|NA|TRBJ2-3|TRBV5-4
CASSSTGTWDTQYF
TGTGCCAGCAGCAGTACGGGGACTTGGGATACGCAGTATTTT
>NA|NA|TRBJ1-1|TRBV5-1
CASSLGPRQVPEAFF
TGCGCCAGCAGCTTGGGGCCCAGGCAGGTCCCTGAAGCTTTCTTT
>NA|NA|TRBJ2-1|TRBV4-2
CASSQEGLARSYNEQFF
TGTGCCAGCAGCCAAGAGGGTCTAGCTCGGTCCTACAATGAGCAGTTCTTC
>NA|TRBD1|TRBJ1-1|TRBV6-6
CASSSPGRDRRSEAFF
TGTGCCAGCAGTTCCCCGGGTCGGGACAGGCGGTCTGAAGCTTTCTTT
>NA|TRBD2|TRBJ2-5|TRBV5-4
CASGTSGRAGETQYF
TGTGCCAGCGGAACTAGCGGGAGGGCCGGGGAGACCCAGTACTTC
>NA|NA|TRBJ1-5|TRBV2
CASSVAGDQPQHF
TGTGCCAGCAGTGTGGCAGGGGATCAGCCCCAGCATTTT
>NA|TRBD2|TRBJ2-1|TRBV5-1
CASSPTSPTDEQFF
TGCGCCAGCAGCCCGACTAGCCCGACGGATGAGCAGTTCTTC
>once|TRBD1|TRBJ1-6|TRBV28
CASSPLDRDNSPLHF
TGTGCCAGCAGTCCCTTGGACAGGGACAATTCACCCCTCCACTTT
>NA|TRBD2|TRBJ2-5|TRBV4-3
CASSQDAGTSVYQETQYF
TGCGCCAGCAGCCAAGATGCCGGGACTAGCGTCTACCAAGAGACCCAGTACTTC